Shown below are 25 T cell receptor beta chains from a single sample sequenced in a study of early T cells in non-severe SARS-CoV-2 infection. TCRdb re-analysed the 5' RACE reads in MiXCR, keeping a single row per CDR3 protein. The sample records some 42,000 distinct CDR3 sequences, about 5.9% being singletons. The material was whole blood, obtained at baseline. The origin of the receptors is an adult who was a healthcare worker with PCR-confirmed SARS-CoV-2 infection or an uninfected control (not recorded which).

This clonotype showed up many times. V gene TRBV29-1 combines with J gene TRBJ2-3, with TRBD2 matching 7 bases. In germline, CDR1 is SQVTM, CDR2 ANQGSEA. V dropped 2 bases and J dropped 7; count of bases not matched to a gene: 3. The CDR3 contains 12 residues. In DNA form, the CDR3 reads TGCAGCGTTGAACGCAGCGGGAATACGCAGTATTTT. Translating it yields CSVERSGNTQYF.

This clonotype was counted at least ten times. This rearrangement joins TRBV24-1 to TRBJ2-1; 8 nucleotides match TRBD1. Germline CDR1 and CDR2: KGHDR and SFDVKD. The V and J ends lost 3 bases and 2 bases, in that order; junction bases with no gene match: 8. The CDR3 sequence is 17 residues long. The CDR3 DNA is TGTGCCACCAGTGATCTACGGACAGGGTCAGCCTACAATGAGCAGTTCTTC. This translates into CATSDLRTGSAYNEQFF.

The sample holds many counts of this clonotype. In nucleotides, the CDR3 is TGTGCCAGCAGCTTAGTGGCGGGGAGCTCCTATAATTCACCCCTCCACTTT. This codes for CASSLVAGSSYNSPLHF. This chain connects TRBV7-6 to TRBJ1-6; no definite D call. The CDR3 covers 17 residues. Trimming shortened V by 1 base and J by 0 bases, and 10 bases separated the two germline ends. The germline CDR1 and CDR2 sequences are SGHVS and FNYEAQ.

At least ten counts were recorded for this clonotype. The chain employs TRBV4-1 and TRBJ2-1; the D gene is possibly TRBD2 (6 bases). Germline V gives CDR1 MGHRA, CDR2 YSYEKL. The V and J ends lost 4 bases and 0 bases respectively, with 16 bases between them. This CDR3 is built from 17 residues. The CDR3 sequence: CASSLLELASSYNEQFF. The CDR3, as DNA: TGCGCCAGCAGCCTCCTAGAACTAGCTAGCTCCTACAATGAGCAGTTCTTC.

This clonotype was picked up many times. This chain joins TRBV28 and TRBJ1-5; 8 nucleotides agree with TRBD1. Germline V gene lookup returns CDR1 MDHEN and CDR2 SYDVKM. Germline trimming cut 6 bases from V and 2 bases from J; bases unmatched to any gene: 9. The CDR3 runs 16 residues. CDR3 DNA sequence: TGTGCCAGCAGGGACAGGGAGAGAGGAGGCAATCAGCCCCAGCATTTT. Translated: CASRDRERGGNQPQHF. Drawing the rest from reference TRBV28 and TRBJ1-5, the complete variable domain is DVKVTQSSRYLVKRTGEKVFLECVQDMDHENMFWYRQDPGLGLRLIYFSYDVKMKEKGDIPEGYSVSREKKERFSLILESASTNQTSMYLCASRDRERGGNQPQHFGDGTRLSIL.

This clonotype was observed many times. The chain is built from TRBV12-3 or TRBV12-4 and TRBJ2-3, with 12 bases matching TRBD2. The CDR3 is made up of 15 amino acids. Trimming removed 5 bases from V and 7 bases from J; junction bases left unmatched: 7. In DNA, the CDR3 is TGTGCCAGCAGTAGCCTAGCGGGGGGGCTGTATACGCAGTATTTT. Protein: CASSSLAGGLYTQYF.

The sample holds many counts of this clonotype. The V call is TRBV30, the J call TRBJ2-7; D unresolved. CDR1 GTSNPN and CDR2 SVGIG come from the germline V gene (reference sequence). Trimming left V 0 bases short and J 5 bases short, with 5 bases between. The CDR3 sequence is 11 residues long. The CDR3 region has the DNA TGTGCCTGGAGTGTACAAAACGAGCAGTACTTC. Amino acid sequence: CAWSVQNEQYF.

The chain carries TRBV29-1 and TRBJ1-2; the D is unclear. CDR3 length: 12 amino acids. Trimming pared 4 bases from V and 3 bases from J, leaving 9 bases between. CDR1 and CDR2 from the germline V gene are SQVTM and ANQGSEA. The CDR3 loop is CSVGTSYYGYTF. CDR3 DNA: TGCAGCGTTGGGACGTCCTACTATGGCTACACCTTC.

This clonotype was seen ten or more times. The chain uses TRBV6-6 and TRBJ2-7; D gene ambiguous. The CDR3 is 12 amino acids. V was trimmed by 5 bases and J by 2 bases, leaving 7 bases between them. Germline V gives CDR1 MNHNY, CDR2 SVGAGI (reference sequence). This CDR3 is CASSQQTYEQYF. The CDR3 DNA is TGTGCCAGCAGTCAACAAACCTACGAGCAGTACTTC.

This clonotype came up many times. This chain's CDR3 is CASSLMRLAVNYNEQFF. The CDR3 region has the DNA TGTGCCAGCAGCTTAATGAGACTAGCGGTGAACTACAATGAGCAGTTCTTC. V is TRBV11-2 and J is TRBJ2-1; TRBD2 agrees at 9 bases. The germline V gene has CDR1 SGHAT and CDR2 FQNNGV. The CDR3 spans 17 residues. V lost 2 bases and J lost 3; bases outside the gene matches: 8.

Ten or more counts support this clonotype. The chain couples TRBV12-3 or TRBV12-4 to TRBJ2-7, with 9 bases that match TRBD2. Trimming took 1 base from V and 2 from J; bases not matched to a gene: 0. CDR3 size: 14 residues. CDR3 in amino acids: CASSLVAGAYEQYF. The DNA for the CDR3 is TGTGCCAGCAGTTTAGTAGCGGGGGCCTACGAGCAGTACTTC.

V and J are TRBV6-5 and TRBJ2-5, with TRBD2 matching over 11 bases. J gave up 5 bases and V 4 bases, and 6 bases lay outside the gene matches. The CDR3 sequence is 15 residues long. CDR1 MNHEY and CDR2 SVGAGI come from the germline V gene. The CDR3 reads CASSFSGGVVETQYF. The CDR3 DNA sequence: TGTGCCAGCAGTTTTAGCGGGGGGGTTGTGGAGACCCAGTACTTC.

In its sample, this clonotype was seen many times. V is TRBV27 and J is TRBJ2-5; D is perhaps TRBD2 (5 bases). Trimming took off 0 bases at V and 1 base at J, with 9 bases between the two ends. The CDR3 runs 15 residues. CDR1 is MNHEY and CDR2 is SMNVEV in the germline V gene (reference sequence). The CDR3, as DNA: TGTGCCAGCAGTTTATCAACCGGGATCCAAGAGACCCAGTACTTC. Protein: CASSLSTGIQETQYF.

In its sample, this clonotype was seen a few times. This sequence joins TRBV5-1 and TRBJ2-1, with unresolved D. CDR1 and CDR2 from the germline V gene are SGHRS and YFSETQ. Trimming cost V 0 bases and J 2 bases, with 9 bases left between them. This CDR3 contains 15 residues. CDR3 DNA sequence: TGCGCCAGCAGCTTGGGGCAGGCAGCCTACAATGAGCAGTTCTTC. Its protein product is CASSLGQAAYNEQFF.

There are many counts of this clonotype. The J gene is TRBJ1-6, the V gene TRBV6-6, with D maybe TRBD1 (6 bases). Germline V lookup: CDR1 MNHNY, CDR2 SVGAGI (reference sequence). CDR3 length equals 14 residues. The ends were cut back, 4 bases at V and 9 bases at J, with 13 bases in the middle. The CDR3 spells CASSLQGNRSPLHF. The DNA of the CDR3 is TGTGCCAGCAGTTTACAGGGTAATCGTTCACCCCTCCACTTT.

This chain joins TRBV5-1 and TRBJ2-1; D gene ambiguous. There are 15 residues in the CDR3. CDR1 and CDR2 (germline): SGHRS, YFSETQ. Trimming pared 0 bases from V and 0 bases from J, leaving 7 bases between. The CDR3, as DNA: TGCGCCAGCAGCTTGGCCGCTGGCTCCTACAATGAGCAGTTCTTC. It codes for CASSLAAGSYNEQFF.

This clonotype was seen ten or more times. The V call is TRBV28, the J call TRBJ2-5; D is perhaps TRBD2 (5 bases). Germline CDR1 is MDHEN and CDR2 is SYDVKM. Trimming removed 6 bases from V and 2 bases from J, with 13 bases in between. The CDR3 consists of 14 residues. The CDR3 loop reads CASRRPGTQETQYF. CDR3 nucleotide sequence: TGTGCCAGCAGACGTCCGGGAACTCAAGAGACCCAGTACTTC.

This rearrangement joins TRBV12-3 or TRBV12-4 to TRBJ1-3; TRBD1 aligns across 7 bases. The J segment lost 0 bases and the V segment lost 1 base, leaving 6 bases of the junction unmatched. The CDR3 sequence is 17 residues long. The CDR3 reads CASSLVGTASSGNTIYF. The CDR3 bases are TGTGCCAGCAGTTTAGTCGGGACAGCAAGCTCTGGAAACACCATATATTTT.

This clonotype was seen a handful of times. The rearrangement links TRBV6-5 to TRBJ2-3; tentatively, D is TRBD1 (6 bases). This CDR3 contains 15 residues. V was pared by 2 bases and J by 0 bases, with 9 bases between. CDR1 and CDR2 (germline): MNHEY, SVGAGI. In nucleotides, the CDR3 is TGTGCCAGCAGTTACAGGGGGACAAGCACAGATACGCAGTATTTT. Amino acids: CASSYRGTSTDTQYF.

Turning to this clonotype: Since a much larger clone is just one base distant, this may be a read error. V gene TRBV5-1 combines with J gene TRBJ2-7; tentatively, D is TRBD1 (6 bases). The CDR3 length is 14 residues. V lost 4 bases, J lost 0 bases, and 11 bases lay in between. CDR1 is SGHRS, CDR2 YFSETQ, per germline. The CDR3 here is CASSGGSSSYEQYF. The CDR3 region has the DNA TGCGCCAGCAGCGGGGGCTCGAGCTCCTACGAGCAGTACTTC.

Only a few counts were recorded for this clonotype. The chain carries TRBV12-3 or TRBV12-4 and TRBJ1-3; D remains unclear. CDR3 length equals 15 residues. Trimming stripped 6 bases from V and 2 bases from J, with 14 bases between. CDR3 DNA: TGTGCCAGCAGCTCCGGGAGCGGGACTGGAAACACCATATATTTT. Translated, it gives CASSSGSGTGNTIYF.

This clonotype was counted ten times or more. This rearrangement joins TRBV5-6 to TRBJ2-7, with TRBD1 matching over 8 bases. Germline CDR1 SGHDT, CDR2 YYEEEE. The CDR3 extends over 16 amino acids. V dropped 0 bases and J dropped 1; count of bases not matched to a gene: 6. The CDR3 protein is CASSLGRQGISYEQYF. CDR3 DNA sequence: TGTGCCAGCAGCTTGGGACGACAGGGGATTTCCTACGAGCAGTACTTC.

The chain has TRBV5-6 and TRBJ1-3; D call uncertain. The CDR3 has 14 residues. V was pared by 2 bases and J by 0 bases, with 6 bases between. Germline-derived CDR1 and CDR2 are SGHDT and YYEEEE. CDR3 nucleotide sequence: TGTGCCAGCAGCTTAGGAGACTCTGGAAACACCATATATTTT. Translating it yields CASSLGDSGNTIYF.

This clonotype was counted ten times or more. The rearrangement links TRBV21-1 to TRBJ2-7; no DNA check was done on the table's D call, TRBD1. TRBV21-1 counts as a pseudogene. This CDR3 spans 14 amino acids. The CDR3 sequence is CASSKAGTLYEQYF. CDR3 DNA sequence: TGTGCCAGCAGCAAAGCGGGGACCCTCTACGAGCAGTACTTC.

V is TRBV30 and J is TRBJ2-6; D is unclear. This CDR3 has 15 residues. Trimming removed 0 bases from V and 4 bases from J, with 10 bases in between. Germline-derived CDR1 and CDR2 are GTSNPN and SVGIG (reference sequence). CDR3 region: CAWSVQHTGANVLTF. CDR3 DNA: TGTGCCTGGAGTGTACAGCACACCGGGGCCAACGTCCTGACTTTC. Filled out from reference TRBV30 and TRBJ2-6, the complete variable domain reads SQTIHQWPATLVQPVGSPLSLECTVEGTSNPNLYWYRQAAGRGLQLLFYSVGIGQISSEVPQNLSASRPQDRQFILSSKKLLLSDSGFYLCAWSVQHTGANVLTFGAGSRLTVL.